Each of the 26 T cell receptor beta chains below was sequenced from the same sample in a study of shared clonotypes between healthy human individuals (TCRdb year 2020). Receptor libraries were prepared by the immunoSEQ multiplex PCR assay. TCRdb stores this immuneACCESS table with in-frame sequences only. Part of the clones is absent; in the studies checked, under half of the shortfall reflects unresolved V genes, and no reason is known for the rest. Counted in this sample were some 300,000 clones; roughly 70% of them appeared once. Roughly 10% of the sample is taken by the ten largest. The sample was memory CD4+ T cells sorted from blood. The label giving this sample's cell subset or site can be read as: CD45RA-negative fraction. All receptors derive from a man aged 30 to 45 in good health.

The chain links TRBV5-1 to TRBJ2-2, with D possibly called TRBD1 or TRBD2 (5 bases each). The CDR3 covers 15 residues. Germline V gene lookup returns CDR1 SGHRS and CDR2 YFSETQ. Trimming cost V 4 bases and J 0 bases, with 10 bases left between them. The CDR3, as DNA: TGCGCCAGCAGCAAGGGGACGGCGAACACCGGGGAGCTGTTTTTT. Translating it yields CASSKGTANTGELFF. The full variable domain, completed using reference TRBV5-1 and TRBJ2-2, is KAGVTQTPRYLIKTRGQQVTLSCSPISGHRSVSWYQQTPGQGLQFLFEYFSETQRNKGNFPGRFSGRQFSNSRSEMNVSTLELGDSALYLCASSKGTANTGELFFGEGSRLTVL.

The chain uses TRBV5-1 and TRBJ2-1; D is uncertain. Germline assignment: CDR1 SGHRS and CDR2 YFSETQ. Trimming stripped 0 bases from V and 16 bases from J, with 14 bases between. This CDR3 contains 12 residues. Here the CDR3 DNA reads TGCGCCAGCAGCTTGGATCTGGGCCCGGCATTCTTC. This gives the protein CASSLDLGPAFF.

This chain connects TRBV7-9 to TRBJ2-2; possible D gene TRBD2, 6 bases. Trimming removed 4 bases from V and 5 bases from J, with 14 bases in between. Germline-derived CDR1 and CDR2 are SEHNR and FQNEAQ (reference sequence). This CDR3 contains 15 residues. The CDR3 loop reads CASSSSVGETGELFF. CDR3 bases: TGTGCCAGCAGCTCTAGCGTCGGGGAAACCGGGGAGCTGTTTTTT.

This clone occurred many times. This chain's CDR3 is CASSLIGHLGNTIYF. The DNA of the CDR3 is TGTGCCAGCAGCTTAATAGGGCACCTTGGGAACACCATATATTTT. The V gene is TRBV5-5, the J gene TRBJ1-3; no clear D. The CDR3 covers 15 residues. The V gene's germline CDR1 is SGHKS and CDR2 YYEKEE (reference sequence). Trimming shortened V by 2 bases and J by 7 bases, and 16 bases separated the two germline ends.

The rearrangement uses TRBV5-4 and TRBJ2-7; D gene ambiguous. Trimming left V 4 bases short and J 6 bases short, with 20 bases between. CDR1 and CDR2 (germline): SGHNT, YYREEE (reference sequence). The CDR3 extends over 15 amino acids. CDR3 sequence: CASSAGPDSISEQYF. CDR3 DNA: TGTGCCAGCAGCGCCGGACCAGACTCTATAAGCGAGCAGTACTTC. Drawing the rest from reference TRBV5-4 and TRBJ2-7, the complete variable domain is ETGVTQSPTHLIKTRGQQVTLRCSSQSGHNTVSWYQQALGQGPQFIFQYYREEENGRGNFPPRFSGLQFPNYSSELNVNALELDDSALYLCASSAGPDSISEQYFGPGTRLTVT.

The chain joins TRBV14 to TRBJ2-1; TRBD2 aligns across 10 bases. This CDR3 comprises 15 residues. CDR1 SGHDN and CDR2 FVKESK come from the germline V gene. V dropped 1 base and J dropped 7; count of bases not matched to a gene: 4. The CDR3 nucleotides are TGTGCCAGCAGCCAAGGCGCTAGCGGGAGTAATGAGCAGTTCTTC. Protein: CASSQGASGSNEQFF. The whole variable domain, filled in from reference TRBV14 and TRBJ2-1, reads EAGVTQFPSHSVIEKGQTVTLRCDPISGHDNLYWYRRVMGKEIKFLLHFVKESKQDESGMPNNRFLAERTGGTYSTLKVQPAELEDSGVYFCASSQGASGSNEQFFGPGTRLTVL.

Turning to this clone: Other nucleotide sequences in the sample specify the same CDR3. The chain joins TRBV6-5 to TRBJ2-7; 10 bases align to TRBD1. CDR3 length: 14 amino acids. Germline CDR1 MNHEY, CDR2 SVGAGI. J gave up 4 bases and V 5 bases, and 5 bases lay outside the gene matches. CDR3 region: CASSRTGGGYEQYF. DNA of the CDR3: TGTGCCAGCAGTCGGACAGGGGGAGGTTACGAGCAGTACTTC.

The V call is TRBV11-2, the J call TRBJ2-7, with 10 positions matching TRBD1. This CDR3 spans 16 amino acids. Trimming removed 5 bases from V and 6 bases from J; junction bases left unmatched: 13. CDR1 and CDR2 from the germline V gene are SGHAT and FQNNGV. This CDR3 reads CASSVLGTGAFREQYF. For the CDR3, the DNA is TGTGCCAGCAGCGTTCTCGGGACAGGGGCTTTCCGCGAGCAGTACTTC.

The J gene is TRBJ2-7, the V gene TRBV5-1, with 10 bases that match TRBD1. V was pared by 4 bases and J by 7 bases, with 8 bases of the junction left unmatched. Looked up from germline, CDR1 is SGHRS and CDR2 is YFSETQ. The CDR3 consists of 14 residues. The CDR3 nucleotides are TGCGCCAGCAGCGGGGGACAGGGGTTCGGAGAGCAGTACTTC. It is translated as CASSGGQGFGEQYF.

This clone was detected a few times. The gene calls are TRBV2 and TRBJ2-7, with TRBD1 as a possible D gene (5 bases). This CDR3 contains 14 residues. Germline values: CDR1 SNHLY, CDR2 FYNNEI. V was shortened by 4 bases and J by 1 base, with 11 bases between the two germline ends. The CDR3 loop is CASSGQLVSYEQYF. DNA for the CDR3: TGTGCCAGCAGTGGACAGCTGGTATCCTACGAGCAGTACTTC.

V is TRBV18 and J is TRBJ2-5, with TRBD2 matching over 9 bases. The junction had 18 bases not matched to a gene; V was cut back by 0 bases and J by 4 bases. The CDR3 runs 20 residues. Germline V gene sequence: CDR1 KGHSH, CDR2 LQKENI. CDR3 sequence reads: CASSPPKPRVTSGQGETQYF. CDR3 DNA sequence: TGTGCCAGCTCACCACCGAAGCCACGAGTGACTAGCGGACAAGGAGAGACCCAGTACTTC.

The gene calls are TRBV29-1 and TRBJ2-7; 7 bases match TRBD2. Germline values: CDR1 SQVTM, CDR2 ANQGSEA. The CDR3 is 13 amino acids. J lost 3 bases, V lost 5 bases, and 7 bases had no gene match. This chain's CDR3 is CSVSAGVIYEQYF. The CDR3 bases are TGCAGCGTTTCGGCGGGAGTAATCTACGAGCAGTACTTC.

V gene TRBV5-1 combines with J gene TRBJ2-1; possible D gene TRBD2, 6 bases. This CDR3 has 14 amino acids. CDR1 is SGHRS, CDR2 YFSETQ, per germline. V dropped 0 bases and J dropped 7 bases, with 11 bases sitting between them. This CDR3 reads CASSLGGAWNEQFF. CDR3 DNA sequence: TGCGCCAGCAGCTTGGGCGGGGCTTGGAATGAGCAGTTCTTC.

The chain combines TRBV28 with TRBJ2-7, with D unresolved. There are 19 residues in the CDR3. V dropped 5 bases and J dropped 3 bases, with 29 bases sitting between them. Per germline, CDR1 MDHEN and CDR2 SYDVKM. The CDR3 region has the DNA TGTGCCAGCAGTCCAACTGGCCCCTCCACCTTCTATCCGTACTACGAGCAGTACTTC. Encoded protein: CASSPTGPSTFYPYYEQYF.

This chain's CDR3 is CASSGRDPRPYEQYF. The CDR3 bases are TGTGCCAGCAGTGGCCGGGACCCCCGTCCCTACGAGCAGTACTTC. The V and J genes are TRBV6-6 and TRBJ2-7; the D gene could be TRBD1 or TRBD2 (5 bases each). The V and J ends lost 5 bases and 2 bases respectively, with 16 bases between them. CDR3 size: 15 residues. CDR1 and CDR2 (germline): MNHNY, SVGAGI (reference sequence).

The J gene is TRBJ2-1, the V gene TRBV7-7; 9 nucleotides line up with TRBD2. With 8 bases clipped from V and 4 bases from J, the junction kept 9 bases outside the gene matches. CDR1 SSHAT and CDR2 FNYEAQ come from the germline V gene (reference sequence). This CDR3 region has 15 residues. The CDR3 protein is CASGPSAGGYNEQFF. The CDR3 nucleotides read TGTGCCAGCGGGCCTTCCGCGGGGGGGTACAATGAGCAGTTCTTC.

In this sample, this clone turned up a few times. The chain carries TRBV18 and TRBJ1-1; possibly TRBD1 for D (6 bases). V lost 3 bases, J lost 6 bases, and 11 bases lay in between. The V gene's germline CDR1 is KGHSH and CDR2 LQKENI. The CDR3 extends over 13 amino acids. The CDR3 coding sequence is TGTGCCAGCTCACCTAACAGGGACGCTGAAGCTTTCTTT. Protein: CASSPNRDAEAFF.

This clone was detected only once. The chain has TRBV5-4 and TRBJ2-1; 14 nucleotides agree with TRBD2. V shed 0 bases and J 7 bases; nucleotides not matched to a gene: 6. CDR1 is SGHNT and CDR2 is YYREEE in the germline V gene (reference sequence). The CDR3 length is 17 residues. The CDR3 sequence: CASSLVGLAGVRNEQFF. DNA for the CDR3: TGTGCCAGCAGCTTGGTGGGACTAGCGGGAGTTCGGAATGAGCAGTTCTTC.

The rearrangement uses TRBV28 and TRBJ2-3, with no clear D. Germline values: CDR1 MDHEN, CDR2 SYDVKM. CDR3 length: 14 amino acids. V lost 6 bases and J lost 4, with 14 bases in between. The CDR3 here is CASSVGPVADTQYF. CDR3 DNA sequence: TGTGCCAGCAGCGTCGGGCCGGTCGCAGATACGCAGTATTTT.

V usage is TRBV4-1 and J usage is TRBJ2-5; the D gene is possibly TRBD1 (5 bases). CDR1 MGHRA and CDR2 YSYEKL come from the germline V gene. This CDR3 region has 14 residues. The germline V and J ends were trimmed by 4 bases and 5 bases, with 14 bases remaining between them. The CDR3 nucleotides are TGCGCCAGCAGCCGAACCACAGGTACGGAGACCCAGTACTTC. Translated: CASSRTTGTETQYF.

The DNA for the CDR3 is TGTGCCAGCAGCTTAGTAGAGGCCGGAACCTACGAGCAGTACTTC. Translated: CASSLVEAGTYEQYF. This chain links TRBV7-3 with TRBJ2-7; no definite D call. Trimming left V 2 bases short and J 2 bases short, with 13 bases between. CDR1 and CDR2 from the germline V gene are SGHTA and FQGTGA. CDR3 length: 15 residues. Variable domain in full (rest from reference TRBV7-3 and TRBJ2-7): GAGVSQTPSNKVTEKGKYVELRCDPISGHTALYWYRQSLGQGPEFLIYFQGTGAADDSGLPNDRFFAVRPEGSVSTLKIQRTERGDSAVYLCASSLVEAGTYEQYFGPGTRLTVT.

A few counts support this clone. The rearrangement uses TRBV5-6 and TRBJ2-7, with D possibly TRBD2 on 5 matching bases. The V and J ends lost 2 bases and 6 bases respectively, with 21 bases between them. This CDR3 contains 16 residues. Germline V CDR1 and CDR2: SGHDT, YYEEEE. Here the CDR3 reads CASSFGSVTLGSEQYF. CDR3 coding DNA: TGTGCCAGCAGCTTCGGTAGCGTAACCCTGGGATCCGAGCAGTACTTC.

The chain recombines TRBV6-5 with TRBJ1-2; D may be TRBD1 (6 bases). This CDR3 has 12 amino acids. The germline V gene encodes CDR1 MNHEY and CDR2 SVGAGI. Trimming shortened V by 5 bases and J by 8 bases, and 12 bases separated the two germline ends. CDR3 nucleotides: TGTGCCAGCAGTAGCGGACAGCTAGGCTACACCTTC. Its protein product is CASSSGQLGYTF.

This chain uses TRBV25-1 with TRBJ2-7, with D perhaps assigned TRBD1 or TRBD2 (5 bases each). CDR1 and CDR2 (germline): MGHDK, SYGVNS. The CDR3 consists of 15 residues. V was clipped by 5 bases and J by 0 bases, with 14 bases between them. The CDR3 loop is CASSLNRGPSYEQYF. The CDR3 bases are TGTGCCAGCAGTCTTAACCGGGGCCCCTCCTACGAGCAGTACTTC.

Comment on this clone: A much larger clonotype is one base distant, so this may be a read error. V is TRBV5-6 and J is TRBJ2-2; unclear D gene. Germline values: CDR1 SGHDT, CDR2 YYEEEE. CDR3 length: 12 residues. The V gene lost 3 bases and the J gene lost 2 bases, with 2 bases spanning the gap. This CDR3 is CASSSNTGELFF. In DNA, the CDR3 is TGTGCCAGCAGCTCCAACACCGGGGAGCTGTTTTTT.

The chain couples TRBV9 to TRBJ2-6, with a weak D call TRBD2 (5 bases). V lost 4 bases and J 0 bases, leaving 11 bases between the germline ends. Per germline, CDR1 SGDLS and CDR2 YYNGEE. The CDR3 has 16 amino acids. This chain's CDR3 is CASSPSDYSGANVLTF. The CDR3 coding sequence is TGTGCCAGCAGCCCATCAGACTACTCTGGGGCCAACGTCCTGACTTTC.